Reported below is one T cell receptor (beta chain). The antigen is undetermined. The CDR3 sequence is 15 residues long. The V gene end was trimmed by 1 base and the J gene end by 0 bases; junction bases not matched to a gene: 5. The V gene's germline CDR1 is GTSNPN and CDR2 SVGIG (reference sequence). Since all of the isolated RNA was reverse transcribed, expressed TCRB transcripts were what got sequenced. TCRdb's copy holds only in-frame clones and misses some; the assay was immunoSEQ multiplex PCR. The sample includes fewer than 300,000 clones, roughly a tenth of them seen just once. The record originates from a study of beta chain features in type 1 diabetes. Overall study results and limits: A moderate, significant TCRB CDR3 shortening appeared in type 1 diabetes across four CD4+ subsets.

The gene calls are TRBV30 and TRBJ2-7, with 8 bases that match TRBD1. The receptor's source is a man aged 25 to 45 with type 1 diabetes. Sequenced: naive CD4+ T cells from blood. This CDR3 is CAWSGDRGLSYEQYF. The CDR3 DNA reads TGTGCCTGGAGTGGAGACAGGGGTCTCTCCTACGAGCAGTACTTC. The variable domain in full, with the rest retrieved from reference TRBV30 and TRBJ2-7, is SQTIHQWPATLVQPVGSPLSLECTVEGTSNPNLYWYRQAAGRGLQLLFYSVGIGQISSEVPQNLSASRPQDRQFILSSKKLLLSDSGFYLCAWSGDRGLSYEQYFGPGTRLTVT.